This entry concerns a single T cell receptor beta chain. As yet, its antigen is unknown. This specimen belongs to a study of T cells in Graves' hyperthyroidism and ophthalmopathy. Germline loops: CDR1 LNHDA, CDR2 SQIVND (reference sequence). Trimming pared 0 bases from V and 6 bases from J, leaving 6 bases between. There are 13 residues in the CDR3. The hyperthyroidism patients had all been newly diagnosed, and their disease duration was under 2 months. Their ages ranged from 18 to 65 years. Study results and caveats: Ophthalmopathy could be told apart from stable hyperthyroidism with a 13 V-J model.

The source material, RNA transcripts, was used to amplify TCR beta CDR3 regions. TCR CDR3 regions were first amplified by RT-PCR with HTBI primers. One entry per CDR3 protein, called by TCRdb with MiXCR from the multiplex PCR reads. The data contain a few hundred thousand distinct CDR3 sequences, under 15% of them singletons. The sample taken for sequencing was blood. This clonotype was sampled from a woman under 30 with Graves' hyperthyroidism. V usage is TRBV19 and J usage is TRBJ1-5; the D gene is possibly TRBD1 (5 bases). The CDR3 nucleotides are TGTGCCAGTAGTATAGAAACAGGTCAGCCCCAGCATTTT. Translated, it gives CASSIETGQPQHF.